This T cell receptor (beta chain) was retrieved from a study of T cells after posttransplantation cyclophosphamide. General study results and limits: Donor CD8+ memory clones often dominated recipient blood repertoires at later times. Skin or GI-infiltrating T cells shared few TRB sequences with blood. TRB clonality was highly associated with recipient CMV seropositivity and reactivation.

Busulfan-fludarabine conditioning, marrow transplant, and cyclophosphamide on days +3 and +4 were administered. This clone was counted many times. The antigen is not known. Produced via immunoSEQ multiplex PCR; TCRdb's table is partial and in-frame only. The sample presents more than 3,000 clones, none singletons. The sequence was obtained from a female patient in her 40s who received an allogeneic stem cell transplant from a related donor, was CMV-positive, and had no GVHD. Some T cells may be provided by the graft donor. The material sequenced was PBMCs, taken 84 days after allogeneic stem cell transplant with posttransplant cyclophosphamide.

CDR3 residues: CASSDGWIGELFF. The CDR3 coding sequence is TGTGCCAGCAGTGACGGGTGGATCGGGGAGCTGTTTTTT. The chain uses TRBV6-2 or TRBV6-3 and TRBJ2-2, with D hard to call. V was shortened by 5 bases and J by 7 bases, with 11 bases between the two germline ends. The CDR3 totals 13 residues. From germline, CDR1 is MNHEY and CDR2 SVGEGT.